Each of the 24 T cell receptor beta chains below was sequenced from the same sample in a study of cytomegalovirus exposure and HLA in healthy donors. Amplification used 60 Vbeta primers and 13 Jbeta primers. Profiled with immunoSEQ multiplex PCR; TCRdb holds only in-frame clones, not every one. In total, the table holds approximately 110,000 clones. The sequenced material came from PBMCs. The receptor set was obtained from a man aged 40-50 years in good health and CMV-seronegative.

This chain links TRBV5-4 with TRBJ2-2; the match to TRBD2 covers 8 bases. V lost 3 bases to trimming and J lost 6 bases; unmatched junction nucleotides: 13. Germline CDR1 SGHNT, CDR2 YYREEE (reference sequence). The CDR3 extends over 17 amino acids. CDR3 amino acids: CASSWKRGLGSSGELFF. For the CDR3, the DNA is TGTGCCAGCAGCTGGAAGCGGGGACTAGGGTCGTCCGGGGAGCTGTTTTTT.

The V gene is TRBV19, the J gene TRBJ2-2, with TRBD2 as a possible D gene (6 bases). CDR3 size: 14 residues. The V and J ends lost 3 bases and 8 bases respectively, with 13 bases between them. CDR1 and CDR2 from the germline V gene are LNHDA and SQIVND (reference sequence). CDR3 sequence: CASSMTGRAGELFF. The CDR3 DNA sequence: TGTGCCAGTAGTATGACCGGGAGAGCTGGGGAGCTGTTTTTT.

CDR3 residues: CARGQENGYTF. CDR3 DNA: TGTGCCAGGGGACAGGAAAATGGCTACACCTTC. The chain joins TRBV30 to TRBJ1-2; 8 bases map to TRBD1. This CDR3 spans 11 amino acids. CDR1 and CDR2 (germline): GTSNPN, SVGIG (reference sequence). V dropped 8 bases and J dropped 6; count of bases not matched to a gene: 5.

The chain is built from TRBV6-1 and TRBJ1-2; D is unresolved. The CDR3 spans 13 residues. V dropped 2 bases and J dropped 5 bases, with 9 bases sitting between them. Germline-derived CDR1 and CDR2 are MNHNS and SASEGT. The CDR3 DNA is TGTGCCAGCAGTGAATCGGGTAGATATGGCTACACCTTC. This sequence encodes CASSESGRYGYTF.

The rearrangement links TRBV29-1 to TRBJ1-2, with D uncertain. Germline CDR1 is SQVTM and CDR2 is ANQGSEA. Trimming took 5 bases from V and 8 from J, leaving 12 bases between them. The CDR3 runs 11 residues. CDR3 in amino acids: CSVLPRSGYTF. In DNA, the CDR3 is TGCAGCGTTCTTCCCAGGTCAGGCTACACCTTC.

The chain employs TRBV6-6 and TRBJ1-1, with a tentative D call TRBD1 (5 bases). The germline gives CDR1 MNHNY, CDR2 SVGAGI (reference sequence). V was trimmed by 5 bases and J by 9 bases, leaving 10 bases between them. The CDR3 consists of 11 residues. The DNA for the CDR3 is TGTGCCAGCAGTGGGGGGGTAAAAGCTTTCTTT. It encodes CASSGGVKAFF.

The chain recombines TRBV6-5 with TRBJ2-5, with D possibly TRBD2 on 6 matching bases. Gene TRBJ2-7 matches the end of the DNA better, so the J call may be wrong. The CDR3 is 13 amino acids. CDR1 is MNHEY, CDR2 SVGAGI, per germline. CDR3 in DNA: TGTGCCAGCACTAGGCCTAGCGCAAACGAGCAGTACTTC. The encoded protein is CASTRPSANEQYF.

This chain connects TRBV7-9 to TRBJ2-7; TRBD2 is a possible D gene (5 bases). V was trimmed by 5 bases and J by 0 bases, leaving 11 bases between them. CDR1 and CDR2 (germline): SEHNR, FQNEAQ (reference sequence). CDR3 size: 14 residues. CDR3 nucleotides: TGTGCCAGCAGCGACCGAGGAGGCTCCTACGAGCAGTACTTC. Translated: CASSDRGGSYEQYF.

The rearrangement uses TRBV7-2 and TRBJ2-1, with 11 positions matching TRBD1. V dropped 5 bases and J dropped 2; count of bases not matched to a gene: 2. The germline V gene has CDR1 SGHTA and CDR2 FQGNSA. The CDR3 has 15 residues. CDR3 residues: CASSQDRGPYNEQFF. The CDR3 DNA is TGTGCCAGCAGCCAGGACAGGGGGCCCTACAATGAGCAGTTCTTC.

DNA of the CDR3: TGTGCCAGCACCGAAGTGATGGGGCACACTGAAGCTTTCTTT. The encoded protein is CASTEVMGHTEAFF. The chain combines TRBV6-1 with TRBJ1-1; possible D gene TRBD1, 5 bases. This CDR3 contains 14 residues. Germline V gene sequence: CDR1 MNHNS, CDR2 SASEGT. Trimming took off 7 bases at V and 3 bases at J, with 15 bases between the two ends.

This chain connects TRBV6-5 to TRBJ2-1, with 11 bases identical to TRBD2. V gave up 7 bases and J gave up 10 bases; unmatched junction bases: 12. Germline lookup yields CDR1 MNHEY and CDR2 SVGAGI. The CDR3 is 15 amino acids. CDR3 DNA: TGTGCCAGCATCGAGAGACTAGCGGGGAACGGGGAGCAGTTCTTC. Its protein is CASIERLAGNGEQFF.

This chain links TRBV10-3 with TRBJ2-7, with 13 bases matching TRBD2. J lost 2 bases, V lost 6 bases, and 1 base had no gene match. The CDR3 runs to 14 residues. Germline loops: CDR1 ENHRY, CDR2 SYGVKD. CDR3 protein: CAISGTSGTYEQYF. The DNA for the CDR3 is TGTGCCATCAGCGGGACTAGCGGGACCTACGAGCAGTACTTC.

The rearrangement uses TRBV5-4 and TRBJ1-3; no clear D gene. The CDR3 has 12 residues. V gave up 3 bases and J gave up 4 bases, with 5 bases separating them. Germline values: CDR1 SGHNT, CDR2 YYREEE (reference sequence). The DNA of the CDR3 is TGTGCCAGCAGCTCCCAAGGAAACACCATATATTTT. Its translation: CASSSQGNTIYF.

The chain combines TRBV7-3 with TRBJ2-7; the match to TRBD1 covers 8 bases. Germline CDR1 SGHTA, CDR2 FQGTGA. The CDR3 loop spans 13 amino acids. J was trimmed by 6 bases and V by 4 bases; bases with no gene match: 5. CDR3 in amino acids: CASSYDRGGEQYF. The CDR3 DNA is TGTGCCAGCAGCTACGACAGGGGAGGCGAGCAGTACTTC.

Of note for this clone: Other nucleotide sequences from this sample produce the same CDR3. This sequence joins TRBV6-5 and TRBJ2-7, with TRBD1 matching 7 bases. J gave up 4 bases and V 0 bases, and 3 bases lay outside the gene matches. The CDR3 sequence is 14 residues long. Germline V lookup: CDR1 MNHEY, CDR2 SVGAGI. This chain's CDR3 is CASSYSGQLYEQYF. CDR3 sequence (DNA): TGTGCCAGCAGTTACTCGGGACAGCTTTACGAGCAGTACTTC.

The J gene is TRBJ2-7, the V gene TRBV6-1; D may be TRBD1 (6 bases). The CDR3 contains 15 residues. Germline CDR1 is MNHNS and CDR2 is SASEGT. The germline V and J ends were trimmed by 7 bases and 2 bases, with 18 bases remaining between them. CDR3 in DNA: TGTGCCAGCATCCGAGAAGGGGGAGATACCTACGAGCAGTACTTC. Translating it yields CASIREGGDTYEQYF.

The genes are TRBV11-3 and TRBJ2-1, with 8 positions matching TRBD1. Germline assignment: CDR1 SGHNT and CDR2 YENEEA. The junction had 8 bases not matched to a gene; V was cut back by 4 bases and J by 0 bases. There are 17 residues in the CDR3. CDR3 sequence reads: CASSSRQGSSSYNEQFF. The CDR3 DNA sequence: TGTGCCAGCAGCTCTCGACAGGGGTCCAGCTCCTACAATGAGCAGTTCTTC.

The genes are TRBV6-5 and TRBJ1-5; tentatively, D is TRBD1 (6 bases). Germline assignment: CDR1 MNHEY and CDR2 SVGAGI. Trimming cost V 4 bases and J 4 bases, with 8 bases left between them. The CDR3 has 13 residues. In nucleotides, the CDR3 is TGTGCCAGCAGTTTCAGGGGTAATCAGCCCCAGCATTTT. It codes for CASSFRGNQPQHF.

The chain carries TRBV11-3 and TRBJ2-7; D perhaps matches TRBD2 (6 bases). V was cut by 3 bases and J by 2 bases, with 11 bases left in between. The germline V gene encodes CDR1 SGHNT and CDR2 YENEEA. This CDR3 is 14 amino acids long. The CDR3 bases are TGTGCCAGCAGCTTTCCCCCGGGAGCCTACGAGCAGTACTTC. Protein product: CASSFPPGAYEQYF.

The chain couples TRBV19 to TRBJ2-3; D may be TRBD1 (6 bases). Germline CDR1 is LNHDA and CDR2 is SQIVND (reference sequence). The CDR3 contains 14 residues. V was cut by 4 bases and J by 1 base, with 9 bases left in between. CDR3 in amino acids: CASSRQDRTDTQYF. Written as DNA, the CDR3 is TGTGCCAGTAGTAGACAGGATCGCACAGATACGCAGTATTTT.

The chain couples TRBV2 to TRBJ2-7, with TRBD2 matching 10 bases. V lost 5 bases and J lost 2; bases outside the gene matches: 6. This CDR3 spans 15 amino acids. The germline CDR1 and CDR2 sequences are SNHLY and FYNNEI. The CDR3 sequence: CASSPLAGEAYEQYF. In nucleotides, the CDR3 is TGTGCCAGCAGTCCCCTAGCGGGAGAAGCCTACGAGCAGTACTTC. The variable domain in full, completed from reference TRBV2 and TRBJ2-7, reads EPEVTQTPSHQVTQMGQEVILRCVPISNHLYFYWYRQILGQKVEFLVSFYNNEISEKSEIFDDQFSVERPDGSNFTLKIRSTKLEDSAMYFCASSPLAGEAYEQYFGPGTRLTVT.

This sequence joins TRBV28 and TRBJ2-6; D gene ambiguous. The CDR3 consists of 19 residues. V gave up 3 bases and J gave up 0 bases, with 18 bases separating them. Germline CDR1 is MDHEN and CDR2 is SYDVKM. The CDR3 spells CASSLPRDTVDSGANVLTF. The DNA for the CDR3 is TGTGCCAGCAGTTTGCCGCGAGACACAGTAGACTCTGGGGCCAACGTCCTGACTTTC.

The chain joins TRBV7-9 to TRBJ1-2; TRBD1 might be the D (6 bases). CDR1 is SEHNR and CDR2 is FQNEAQ in the germline V gene (reference sequence). This CDR3 spans 13 amino acids. With 5 bases removed from V and 1 base from J, the gap between germline ends came to 8 bases. CDR3 loop: CASSRTVNYGYTF. CDR3 coding DNA: TGTGCCAGCAGCCGGACAGTTAACTATGGCTACACCTTC.

As concerns this clone: The same CDR3 can be traced to other DNA sequences in this sample. The rearrangement uses TRBV30 and TRBJ1-3; D remains ambiguous. V gave up 0 bases and J gave up 0 bases, with 6 bases separating them. The CDR3 contains 14 residues. CDR1 and CDR2 from the germline V gene are GTSNPN and SVGIG (reference sequence). CDR3 sequence: CAWSVGGSGNTIYF. CDR3 in DNA: TGTGCCTGGAGTGTAGGAGGCTCTGGAAACACCATATATTTT.